The present T cell receptor beta chain was sequenced within a study of CD8 T cells in Susac syndrome. The patients who served as multiple sclerosis controls were treatment-naive and had stable or active relapsing-remitting disease that fulfilled the revised McDonald criteria. This CDR3 has 17 residues. Trimming took 5 bases from V and 8 from J, leaving 27 bases between them. CDR1 and CDR2 from the germline V gene are SNHLY and FYNNEI. Random-hexamer reverse transcription was applied to roughly 0.5 to 1 ug RNA. Amplification of TCR beta CDR3 used immunoSEQ multiplex PCR across 54 Vbeta and 13 Jbeta. TCRdb reprocessed the immunoSEQ multiplex PCR reads with MiXCR, giving one entry per CDR3 protein. The repertoire holds about 430,000 distinct CDR3 sequences, with more than 70% as singletons.

This TCR was sampled from a human donor with multiple sclerosis. This chain links TRBV2 with TRBJ1-2, with a weak D call TRBD1 (6 bases). Source material: CD8+ T cells from PBMCs. CDR3 sequence: CASSLGQEGVVEKGYTF. The CDR3 region has the DNA TGTGCCAGCAGTCTGGGACAAGAAGGGGTCGTGGAAAAAGGCTACACCTTC.